The present T cell receptor (beta chain) was sequenced within a study of T cell clonotyping in hematopoietic cell transplantation (dated by TCRdb to the early 2020s). Regarding the complete study: Pretransplant samples from recipients were collected after cytoreduction. A total of 110 to 150 blood samples were gathered in the study from around 40 consecutive transplant recipients along with their related donors. Patient recruitment ran from late 2015 to early 2017, and follow-up continued until late 2020 or death.

TCR beta CDR3 regions were amplified from genomic DNA with the immunoSEQ assay, a bias-controlled multiplex PCR using V- and J-specific primers. A second PCR step added a proprietary barcode and Illumina adapter sequences to the CDR3 amplicons. An Illumina MiSeq instrument was used to sequence the CDR3 libraries. For the original study's pipeline: Export and quality control were handled in immunoSEQ Analyzer 3.0, while downstream analyses relied on R Bioconductor and Immunarch. Repertoire metrics were calculated using only productive rearrangements within the normalized downsampled data set. In the normalized cohort, clonotypes with more than 5 templates were defined as pathologically expanded. The Inverse Simpson Index was used to measure repertoire diversity. CMV-specificity analyses were carried out on the non-normalized data set to capture all clonotypes. Here the immuneACCESS table is served through TCRdb, limited to in-frame sequences with V and J called. Missing clones are a known gap in these copies; in checked studies unresolved V genes cover under half, and the rest lacks a known reason. V and J calls and clone size follow that table, whereas D and trimming were derived from the DNA. This sample comprises tens of thousands of clones, approximately 94% of them detected only once. Jointly, the top ten make up around 2.1% of the sample.

Worth noting for this clone: Its antigen specificity is not known. No much larger clone exists at a distance of one base, and base qualities are not known.

This specimen's time point label, per the study, means: recipient sample about 28 days before transplant, after cytoreduction. Blood samples were obtained from recipients approximately 28 days before transplant and at days 30, 100 and 180 after transplant. Using Nuclei Lysis Solution, genomic DNA was extracted from unfractionated peripheral blood mononuclear cells that were either fresh or cryopreserved. Broader findings and caveats from the paper: Donor and pretransplant recipient Inverse Simpson Index values predicted broader posttransplant TCR repertoire diversity. Sample size was limited, and cells were not sorted, so CD4 and CD8 repertoire contributions could not be separated. Recipient repertoires showed only a small fraction of overlap with donor repertoires, and over 95% appeared de novo at the given depth. A decrease in recipient TCR diversity was observed after transplant, and a progressive increase in pathologically expanded clonotypes was seen from day 30 to day 180.

Trimming takes 5 bases off V and 8 bases off J; junction bases not matched to a gene: 7. The CDR3 has 13 amino acids, counting the end cysteine and phenylalanine. The retained sequence is limited to the CDR3, 39 bases, with the frame set at the first base. In the germline V gene, CDR1 corresponds to SGHTA and CDR2 to FQGNSA. The clonotype comes from a man aged 50 to 59 with acute myeloid leukemia. Some clones in this sample may be carry-over from other donors' samples. The chain joins TRBV7-2 to TRBJ1-2, and TRBD1 matches 8 of the central bases. This specimen consisted of peripheral blood mononuclear cells, obtained before stem cell transplant. CDR3 protein: CASSLQGAGGYTF. The nucleotide sequence reads TGTGCCAGCAGCCTCCAGGGGGCGGGGGGCTACACCTTC.